Listed here are 13 T cell receptor beta chains from one sample, sequenced in a study of cytomegalovirus exposure and HLA in healthy donors. It was with 60 Vbeta and 13 Jbeta primers that the PCR ran. Method: immunoSEQ multiplex PCR; TCRdb's copy keeps in-frame clones and lacks some. The sample includes 95,000 or so clones, roughly 79% of them seen just once. Sequences were obtained from PBMCs. Receptors originate from a woman in her seventies in good health and CMV-seropositive.

The chain couples TRBV5-1 to TRBJ2-1; TRBD2 matches 13 bases. Looked up from germline, CDR1 is SGHRS and CDR2 is YFSETQ. This CDR3 region has 19 residues. Trimming at V came to 4 bases and at J to 2 bases, leaving 12 bases not matched to a gene. The CDR3 DNA is TGCGCCAGCAGCCCTAGGACTAGCGGGAGTTTAGCTGCCTACAATGAGCAGTTCTTC. This sequence encodes CASSPRTSGSLAAYNEQFF.

This clone occurred a few times. The CDR3: CSVEDPARGGDEQYF. CDR3 sequence (DNA): TGCAGCGTTGAAGATCCTGCCAGGGGCGGCGACGAGCAGTACTTC. V is TRBV29-1 and J is TRBJ2-7, with a weak D call TRBD1 (6 bases). V was pared by 0 bases and J by 5 bases, with 17 bases between. The length of the CDR3 is 15 residues. Per the germline V gene, CDR1 is SQVTM and CDR2 is ANQGSEA.

The chain couples TRBV7-2 to TRBJ2-2; 9 nucleotides line up with TRBD1. Germline CDR1 SGHTA, CDR2 FQGNSA. CDR3 length: 15 amino acids. J gave up 3 bases and V 1 base, and 0 bases lay outside the gene matches. This CDR3 is CASSLGDRDTGELFF. The CDR3 nucleotides are TGTGCCAGCAGCTTAGGGGACAGGGACACCGGGGAGCTGTTTTTT.

This chain links TRBV18 with TRBJ2-7, with D possibly matching TRBD1 (6 bases). Trimming removed 6 bases at V and 2 bases at J, with 11 bases between. CDR1 and CDR2 (germline): KGHSH, LQKENI. This CDR3 region has 13 residues. The CDR3 loop reads CASSLDRAYEQYF. DNA for the CDR3: TGTGCCAGCTCCCTGGACAGAGCCTACGAGCAGTACTTC.

The genes are TRBV19 and TRBJ2-2; 7 bases align to TRBD2. CDR3 size: 15 residues. CDR1 and CDR2 (germline): LNHDA, SQIVND (reference sequence). V lost 0 bases, J lost 6 bases, and 4 bases stayed unmatched. The CDR3 loop reads CASSIEPGRAGELFF. The CDR3 DNA follows: TGTGCCAGTAGTATAGAGCCAGGGAGGGCCGGGGAGCTGTTTTTT.

This clone was found once. V is TRBV19 and J is TRBJ2-2, with a tentative D call TRBD2 (6 bases). The CDR3 has 16 residues. Germline V gene sequence: CDR1 LNHDA, CDR2 SQIVND (reference sequence). Trimming cost V 2 bases and J 6 bases, with 16 bases left between them. CDR3 coding DNA: TGTGCCAGTAGTATACCGGGACTGAGAAATTCCGGGGAGCTGTTTTTT. As protein: CASSIPGLRNSGELFF.

V is TRBV7-9 and J is TRBJ2-1, with TRBD2 as a possible D gene (6 bases). Looked up from germline, CDR1 is SEHNR and CDR2 is FQNEAQ (reference sequence). The CDR3 consists of 15 residues. V dropped 5 bases and J dropped 1 base, with 12 bases sitting between them. CDR3 region: CASSTRDLSYNEQFF. In DNA form, the CDR3 reads TGTGCCAGCAGCACCCGGGACTTATCCTACAATGAGCAGTTCTTC.

The chain combines TRBV16 with TRBJ1-6; 12 bases are a match to TRBD1. Germline loops: CDR1 KGHSY, CDR2 FQNENV. The CDR3 runs 18 residues. The ends lost 3 bases at V and 10 bases at J; junction bases unmatched: 13. The CDR3 bases are TGTGCCAGCAGCCATTCCGGGACAGGGGGCGTATCGGGGTCACCCCTCCACTTT. This encodes CASSHSGTGGVSGSPLHF. Using reference TRBV16 and TRBJ1-6 for the parts outside the CDR3, the full variable domain is GEEVAQTPKHLVRGEGQKAKLYCAPIKGHSYVFWYQQVLKNEFKFLISFQNENVFDETGMPKERFSAKCLPNSPCSLEIQATKLEDSAVYFCASSHSGTGGVSGSPLHFGNGTRLTVT.

V and J are TRBV28 and TRBJ1-2; 7 bases line up with TRBD1. This CDR3 is built from 13 residues. V lost 6 bases, J lost 1 base, and 2 bases stayed unmatched. CDR1 and CDR2 (germline): MDHEN, SYDVKM. CDR3 protein: CASSRQGNYGYTF. In DNA form, the CDR3 reads TGTGCCAGCAGCCGACAGGGTAACTATGGCTACACCTTC.

The V and J genes are TRBV20-1 and TRBJ1-1; D call uncertain. The CDR3 loop spans 11 amino acids. The V gene lost 6 bases and the J gene lost 5 bases, with 10 bases spanning the gap. Germline assignment: CDR1 DFQATT and CDR2 SNEGSKA (reference sequence). The CDR3: CSAKTETEAFF. CDR3 coding DNA: TGCAGTGCCAAGACTGAGACTGAAGCTTTCTTT.

The chain carries TRBV4-3 and TRBJ1-1; the D gene is possibly TRBD1 (5 bases). The CDR3 has 15 residues. V was cut by 3 bases and J by 1 base, with 12 bases left in between. Per the germline V gene, CDR1 is LGHNA and CDR2 is YSLEER. As DNA, the CDR3 is TGCGCCAGCAGCCACGGACGGGGGAAGAACACTGAAGCTTTCTTT. Translated, it gives CASSHGRGKNTEAFF.

The V gene is TRBV10-3, the J gene TRBJ2-3; 7 bases map to TRBD2. The CDR3 loop spans 13 amino acids. V dropped 10 bases and J dropped 6; count of bases not matched to a gene: 10. The V gene's germline CDR1 is ENHRY and CDR2 SYGVKD. The CDR3: CATSGEGGDTQYF. DNA for the CDR3: TGTGCCACGTCGGGGGAGGGAGGTGATACGCAGTATTTT.

V gene TRBV5-8 combines with J gene TRBJ2-7; TRBD1 matches 8 bases. V was pared by 4 bases and J by 1 base, with 7 bases of the junction left unmatched. The CDR3 spans 15 residues. Germline V gene lookup returns CDR1 SGHTS and CDR2 YDEGEE. The CDR3 DNA follows: TGTGCCAGCAGCAACCGGGACAGGCGTTCCTACGAGCAGTACTTC. It yields the protein CASSNRDRRSYEQYF.